These T cell receptor beta chains were read from a single sample in a study of cytotoxic CD8 clonotypes in ibrutinib-treated CLL. Assay: immunoSEQ multiplex PCR; the TCRdb copy retains only in-frame clones and omits some. The table includes around 140,000 clones, around 84% detected once. Source: PBMCs, taken after 36 months of ibrutinib treatment. Receptors originate from a human donor with chronic lymphocytic leukemia. The CDR3 runs from the conserved cysteine through the conserved F or W. Each record gives: CDR3 length, V gene, clone size, J gene, D gene, CDR3 DNA, CDR3 protein. The D gene is left open where the match is weak. Where a row states a size, it is once, few, many or the class of an expanded clone; other rows omit it.

>16|TRBV28|.|TRBJ2-1|TRBD2
TGTGCCAGCAGTCCAACCGGGGGGGCCGCTTACAATGAGCAGTTCTTC
CASSPTGGAAYNEQFF
>13|TRBV11-3|.|TRBJ2-1|.
TGTGCCAGCACACCCCCCGGGTCGGATGAGCAGTTCTTC
CASTPPGSDEQFF
>17|TRBV23-1|.|TRBJ2-7|.
TGCGCCAGCAGTCCCCGAGTGGGTGCCGGGCTGAACTACGAGCAGTACTTC
CASSPRVGAGLNYEQYF
>17|TRBV5-4|.|TRBJ2-2|.
TGTGCCAGCAGCTTGGGCGGGCTAGGGTCTCTCACCGGGGAGCTGTTTTTT
CASSLGGLGSLTGELFF
>16|TRBV10-1|.|TRBJ2-2|TRBD2
TGCGCCAGCAGTGGGCCAGCGGGGGCCCTGGGCGGGGAGCTGTTTTTT
CASSGPAGALGGELFF
>15|TRBV7-3|.|TRBJ2-7|.
TGTGCCAGCAGCCCAGACCGGGACAAAGGTCACGAGCAGTACTTC
CASSPDRDKGHEQYF
>16|TRBV7-8|.|TRBJ1-5|TRBD1
TGTGCCAGCAGCGGATGGGGACAGGGAATTTTTCAGCCCCAGCATTTT
CASSGWGQGIFQPQHF
>16|TRBV5-1|.|TRBJ1-4|TRBD1
TGCGCCAGCAGCATAGGGACAGGTACTTCTCATGAAAAACTGTTTTTT
CASSIGTGTSHEKLFF
>12|TRBV10-2|.|TRBJ2-1|.
TGCGCCAGCAGTGAGCGAGCGAATGAGCAGTTCTTC
CASSERANEQFF
>15|TRBV6-5|few|TRBJ1-5|.
TGTGCCACCCGGCCGGGACACCATAGCAATCAGCCCCAGCATTTT
CATRPGHHSNQPQHF
>15|TRBV7-6|.|TRBJ2-7|.
TGTGCCAGCAGCTTAGCTGCACGGGCCACCGGCGAGCAGTACTTC
CASSLAARATGEQYF
>15|TRBV7-2|many|TRBJ2-7|TRBD2
TGTGCCAGCAGCCCTAACCCTAGCGGGAGTTACGAGCAGTACTTC
CASSPNPSGSYEQYF
>15|TRBV7-3|.|TRBJ2-1|.
TGTGCCAGCAGCTCTCCCTCCGGGAGTTACAATGAGCAGTTCTTC
CASSSPSGSYNEQFF
>16|TRBV18|.|TRBJ2-3|TRBD2
TGTGCCAGCTCACCACTAGCGGGGGGACGCACAGATACGCAGTATTTT
CASSPLAGGRTDTQYF
>15|TRBV27|.|TRBJ1-6|TRBD1
TGTGCCAGCAGTTTATCGTGGACAGGGGCTGTGACCCTCCACTTT
CASSLSWTGAVTLHF
>13|TRBV30|.|TRBJ1-2|.
TGTGCCTGGACCTCGGGGTTTCTCTATGGCTACACCTTC
CAWTSGFLYGYTF
>16|TRBV5-8|.|TRBJ2-4|TRBD1
TGTGCCAGCAGCCATAGGACAGGGATTATTGGAAACATTCAGTACTTC
CASSHRTGIIGNIQYF
>13|TRBV7-6|.|TRBJ1-5|.
TGTGCCAGCAGCACGGGACCGAATCAGCCCCAGCATTTT
CASSTGPNQPQHF
>11|TRBV29-1|.|TRBJ2-7|.
TGCAGCGCCAGGGCGTCCTACGAGCAGTACTTC
CSARASYEQYF
>13|TRBV5-4|.|TRBJ1-2|.
TGTGCCAGCAGCTTGCGGCCAGGTCGCGGCTACACCTTC
CASSLRPGRGYTF
>13|TRBV9|.|TRBJ2-3|.
TGTGCCAGCAGCGTAGGGCCCACAGATACGCAGTATTTT
CASSVGPTDTQYF
>16|TRBV30|.|TRBJ2-1|TRBD2
TGTGCCTGGAGTCTACTAGCGGGGGCTTCATACAATGAGCAGTTCTTC
CAWSLLAGASYNEQFF
>15|TRBV4-1|.|TRBJ1-1|.
TGCGCCAGCAGCCAAGGGAGAGGGGTTAACACTGAAGCTTTCTTT
CASSQGRGVNTEAFF
>17|TRBV5-4|.|TRBJ2-7|.
TGTGCCAGCACCCCTGCGGGGGGGGGACAGGGTTCCTACGAGCAGTACTTC
CASTPAGGGQGSYEQYF
>13|TRBV18|.|TRBJ1-1|.
TGTGCCAGCTCAGCCGGAACGAACACTGAAGCTTTCTTT
CASSAGTNTEAFF
>11|TRBV5-1|few|TRBJ2-3|.
TGCGCCAGCAGTATAGGGGGAAGGTGGTATTTT
CASSIGGRWYF
>12|TRBV19|.|TRBJ1-1|.
TGTGCCAGTAGGGGTAGGGACACTGAAGCTTTCTTT
CASRGRDTEAFF
>14|TRBV6-5|.|TRBJ2-5|.
TGTGCCAGCAGTTACCCGGACATCCAAGAGACCCAGTACTTC
CASSYPDIQETQYF
>16|TRBV5-4|.|TRBJ1-2|.
TGTGCCAGCAGCTTGGATTTCGCAGGAGGGGAGCATGGCTACACCTTC
CASSLDFAGGEHGYTF
>14|TRBV7-9|.|TRBJ2-7|.
TGTGCCAGCAGCTTACGACAGGAACTTTACGAGCAGTACTTC
CASSLRQELYEQYF
>15|TRBV30|.|TRBJ1-5|TRBD1
TGTGCCCGACGACAGGGGGCGTTCGGCAATCAGCCCCAGCATTTT
CARRQGAFGNQPQHF
>15|TRBV9|.|TRBJ2-7|.
TGTGCCAGCAGCGGACCGGGACCGCGGCTTGAGGAGCAGTACTTC
CASSGPGPRLEEQYF
>14|TRBV9|.|TRBJ1-1|.
TGTGCCAGCAGCGTAGTCACAGCGAACACTGAAGCTTTCTTT
CASSVVTANTEAFF
>11|TRBV20-1|.|TRBJ1-1|.
TGCAGTGCCACCAGGGCAACTGAAGCTTTCTTT
CSATRATEAFF
>15|TRBV28|.|TRBJ2-2|TRBD1
TGTGCCAGCAGTTTAGGGACAGCGAACACCGGGGAGCTGTTTTTT
CASSLGTANTGELFF
>14|TRBV10-3|.|TRBJ2-6|.
TGTGCCACCCTACTTAGCTCTGGGGCCAACGTCCTGACTTTC
CATLLSSGANVLTF
>13|TRBV30|.|TRBJ2-7|TRBD2
TGTGCCTACCGACTAGCGGGGGGCTACGAGCAGTACTTC
CAYRLAGGYEQYF
>13|TRBV7-9|.|TRBJ1-1|.
TGTGCCAGCAGCGGACCCCCGTGGACTGAAGCTTTCTTT
CASSGPPWTEAFF
>16|TRBV11-2|.|TRBJ2-7|TRBD2
TGTGCCAGCAGCGCACCGGGACTAGCGGGAATCAACGAGCAGTACTTC
CASSAPGLAGINEQYF
>13|TRBV2|.|TRBJ2-5|.
TGTGCCAGCAGAGGGGACCCATGGCTGACCCAGTACTTC
CASRGDPWLTQYF
>14|TRBV29-1|.|TRBJ1-4|.
TGCAGCGTCCCACCCCAGGGCCTGGGGAAAAAACTGTTTTTT
CSVPPQGLGKKLFF
>13|TRBV5-6|.|TRBJ2-7|.
TGTGCCAGCAGCTTATGGGGCTTGTACGAGCAGTACTTC
CASSLWGLYEQYF
>17|TRBV4-1|.|TRBJ2-7|TRBD1
TGCGCCAGCAGCCAAGAAGGGGGATACAGGGGGTACGACGAGCAGTACTTC
CASSQEGGYRGYDEQYF
>15|TRBV4-1|.|TRBJ1-3|.
TGCGCCAGCAGCCCGGGACACCGCTCTGGAAACACCATATATTTT
CASSPGHRSGNTIYF
>12|TRBV15|few|TRBJ1-1|.
TGTGCCACCAGCCCCGAGAACACTGAAGCTTTCTTT
CATSPENTEAFF
>15|TRBV4-2|.|TRBJ2-7|TRBD2
TGTGCCAGCAGACCGAGGCTAGCGGGGTCCTACGAGCAGTACTTC
CASRPRLAGSYEQYF
>14|TRBV7-2|.|TRBJ2-7|TRBD1
TGTGCCAGCAGCTCATTACAGGGGACCTACGAGCAGTACTTC
CASSSLQGTYEQYF
>16|TRBV6-5|.|TRBJ2-6|.
TGTGCCAGCAGTTTAGGAGGGGGCTCTGGGGCCAACGTCCTGACTTTC
CASSLGGGSGANVLTF
>15|TRBV5-4|.|TRBJ1-3|TRBD1
TGTGCCAGCAGCCCGGACAGGGTCTCTGGAAACACCATATATTTT
CASSPDRVSGNTIYF
>15|TRBV5-8|.|TRBJ2-5|.
TGTGCCAGCAGCTTGGGGGGGATAGGCCAAGAGACCCAGTACTTC
CASSLGGIGQETQYF
>16|TRBV2|.|TRBJ2-1|TRBD2
TGTGCCAGCAGGGGACTAGCGGACTTAGCCTACAATGAGCAGTTCTTC
CASRGLADLAYNEQFF
>14|TRBV16|.|TRBJ1-1|TRBD1
TGTGCCAGCAGCGCCAACCAGGGGGCCCTCCCAGCTTTCTTT
CASSANQGALPAFF